Described below is a single T cell receptor (beta chain) sequence and its context. What it binds is unknown. The read terminates 3 residues before the CDR3 end, so the remaining end is supplied by the germline J gene. The data belong to a study of T cell clonality in common variable immunodeficiency. Study-level results: Fewer deletions and N-nucleotide insertions were reportedly seen in common variable immunodeficiency TCR beta sequences. CVID subjects had higher TCRbeta clonality than healthy controls, most marked in about a third.

Sequencing used immunoSEQ multiplex PCR; TCRdb keeps in-frame clones, though not all of them. The sample table sets out over 15,000 clones. Aged roughly 9 to 64 years, CVID subjects averaged approximately 36 years old. The CDR3 is 15 residues long. Per germline, CDR1 GTSNPN and CDR2 SVGIG (reference sequence). Trimming shortened V by 0 bases and J by 6 bases, and 14 bases separated the two germline ends. The genes are TRBV30 and TRBJ1-4; a possible D gene is TRBD1 (6 bases). The sequence was collected from a human donor with common variable immunodeficiency. The sequencing input was peripheral blood mononuclear cells. The sequenced part of the CDR3 DNA is TGTGCCTGGAGTGTACTAGAGGGGGGGGATGAAAAA. Amino acids: CAWSVLEGGDEK. The full CDR3 reads CAWSVLEGGDEKLFF.